This TCR beta chain emerged from a study of blood T cell repertoires in COVID-19. As for the study in general: Acute and convalescent COVID-19 specimens originated in the United States, Italy and Spain. The cDNA or gDNA used as material had been derived from T cells, B-cell-depleted T cells, or PBMCs.

Germline CDR1 and CDR2: SNHLY and FYNNEI. V was shortened by 2 bases and J by 2 bases, with 7 bases between the two germline ends. CDR3 size: 14 residues. In the authors' workflow: Reference gene primer amplification gave nucleated cell count estimates. Sequencing was performed with immunoSEQ multiplex PCR; in TCRdb, only in-frame clones are kept and a portion is missing. The V and J calls and clone size were taken over from that table, and D and trimming were inferred from the DNA. This sample has 65,000 to 90,000 clones, with 87% found just once. In its sample, this clone was seen a few times. The gene calls are TRBV2 and TRBJ2-1, with D tentatively TRBD2 (6 bases). The sample comprised peripheral blood. The source of this sequence is a woman aged 18-30 years with acute or convalescent COVID-19. The CDR3 region has the DNA TGTGCCAGCAGTGAACTAGCGCCCTACAATGAGCAGTTCTTC. Translating gives CASSELAPYNEQFF.